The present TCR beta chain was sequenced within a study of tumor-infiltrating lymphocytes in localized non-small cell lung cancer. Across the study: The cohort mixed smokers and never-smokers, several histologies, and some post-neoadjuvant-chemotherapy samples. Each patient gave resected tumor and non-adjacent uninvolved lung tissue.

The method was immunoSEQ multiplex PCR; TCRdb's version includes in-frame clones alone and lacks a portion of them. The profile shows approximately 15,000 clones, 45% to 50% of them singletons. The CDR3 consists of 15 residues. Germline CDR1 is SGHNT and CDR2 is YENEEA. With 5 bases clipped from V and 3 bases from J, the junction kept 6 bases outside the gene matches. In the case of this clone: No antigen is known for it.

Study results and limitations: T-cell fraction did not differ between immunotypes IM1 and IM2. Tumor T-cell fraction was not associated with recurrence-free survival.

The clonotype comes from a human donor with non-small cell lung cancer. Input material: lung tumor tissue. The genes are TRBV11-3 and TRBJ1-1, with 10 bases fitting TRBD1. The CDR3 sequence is CASSQGQGRDTEAFF. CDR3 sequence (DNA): TGTGCCAGCAGCCAGGGACAGGGGAGGGACACTGAAGCTTTCTTT.